This T cell receptor (beta chain) came from a study of regulatory T cells in long-lasting Graves disease. As for time point: newly diagnosed GD, antithyroid drugs for less than 3 months. PBMC-derived RNA was used for the TCR library. The CDR3 length is 13 residues. V trimming: 3 bases; J trimming: 7 bases; junction bases outside the gene matches: 3. Construction of the TCR beta libraries employed iRepertoire HTBI primers in conjunction with Arm-PCR of CDR3 regions. TCRdb reprocessed the multiplex PCR reads with MiXCR, giving one entry per CDR3 protein. The sample consists of around 450,000 distinct CDR3 sequences, around 16% of them appearing once. The sample also formed part of further work on T cells in Graves' hyperthyroidism and ophthalmopathy.

The chain uses TRBV12-3 or TRBV12-4 and TRBJ1-1, with 9 bases aligning to TRBD1. The clonotype originates from a woman aged 40 to 50 with Graves disease. The sequencing used peripheral blood mononuclear cells (PBMCs), collected at new diagnosis, from a patient treated with antithyroid drugs. The CDR3 nucleotides read TGTGCCAGCAGTTTCGGACAGGGGATTGAAGCTTTCTTT. Translating gives CASSFGQGIEAFF.